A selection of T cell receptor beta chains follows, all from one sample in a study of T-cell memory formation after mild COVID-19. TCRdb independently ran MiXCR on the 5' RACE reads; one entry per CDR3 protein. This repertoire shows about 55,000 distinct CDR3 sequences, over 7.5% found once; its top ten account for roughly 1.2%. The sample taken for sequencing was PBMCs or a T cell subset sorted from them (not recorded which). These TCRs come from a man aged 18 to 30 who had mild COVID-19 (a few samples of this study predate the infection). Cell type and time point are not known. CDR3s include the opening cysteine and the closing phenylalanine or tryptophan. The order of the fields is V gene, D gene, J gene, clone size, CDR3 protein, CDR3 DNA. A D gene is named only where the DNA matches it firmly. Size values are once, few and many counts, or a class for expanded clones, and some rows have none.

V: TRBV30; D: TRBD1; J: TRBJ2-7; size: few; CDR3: CAWGDRADEQYF; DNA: TGTGCCTGGGGAGACAGGGCCGACGAGCAGTACTTC
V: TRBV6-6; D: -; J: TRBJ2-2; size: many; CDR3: CASSPWGARDTGELFF; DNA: TGTGCCAGCAGCCCGTGGGGGGCGCGGGACACCGGGGAGCTGTTTTTT
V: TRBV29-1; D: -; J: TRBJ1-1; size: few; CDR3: CSVEPGAGNTEAFF; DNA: TGCAGCGTTGAACCGGGGGCGGGGAACACTGAAGCTTTCTTT
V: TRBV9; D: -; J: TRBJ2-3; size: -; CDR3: CASSVEGGGQITATQYF; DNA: TGTGCCAGCAGCGTAGAAGGAGGGGGACAGATCACAGCTACGCAGTATTTT
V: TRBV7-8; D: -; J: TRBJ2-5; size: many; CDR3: CASRPNLMGGTQYF; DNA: TGTGCCAGCAGACCTAACTTAATGGGGGGGACCCAGTACTTC
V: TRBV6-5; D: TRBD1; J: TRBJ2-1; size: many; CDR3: CASSYETGFYNEQFF; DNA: TGTGCCAGCAGTTACGAGACAGGGTTCTACAATGAGCAGTTCTTC
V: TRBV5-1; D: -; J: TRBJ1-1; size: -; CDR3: CASSLWQGNTEAFF; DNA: TGCGCCAGCAGCTTGTGGCAGGGGAACACTGAAGCTTTCTTT
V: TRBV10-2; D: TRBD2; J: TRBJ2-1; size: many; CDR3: CASRLAYNEQFF; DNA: TGCGCCAGCCGACTAGCGTACAATGAGCAGTTCTTC
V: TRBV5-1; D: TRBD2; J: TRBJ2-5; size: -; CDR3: CASSFGPGLVKETQYF; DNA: TGCGCCAGCAGCTTTGGGCCGGGACTAGTTAAAGAGACCCAGTACTTC
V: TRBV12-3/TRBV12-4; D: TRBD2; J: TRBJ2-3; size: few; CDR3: CASSSLTSGATDTQYF; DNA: TGTGCCAGCAGTTCCCTCACTAGCGGGGCTACGGATACGCAGTATTTT
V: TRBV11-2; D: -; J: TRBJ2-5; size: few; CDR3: CASSPGVTQYF; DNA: TGTGCCAGCAGCCCTGGAGTAACCCAGTACTTC
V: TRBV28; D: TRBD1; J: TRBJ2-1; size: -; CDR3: CASRPNRGPYNEQFF; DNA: TGTGCCAGCAGGCCTAACAGGGGGCCTTACAATGAGCAGTTCTTC
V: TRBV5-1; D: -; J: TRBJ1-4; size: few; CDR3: CASSWDGGVSEKLFF; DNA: TGCGCCAGCAGCTGGGATGGGGGAGTAAGTGAAAAACTGTTTTTT
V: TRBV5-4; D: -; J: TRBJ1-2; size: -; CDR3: CASSPARGANGYTF; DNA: TGTGCCAGCAGCCCGGCACGGGGGGCAAATGGCTACACCTTC
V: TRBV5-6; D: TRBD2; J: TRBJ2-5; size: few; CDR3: CASSLRLAGEETQYF; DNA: TGTGCCAGCAGTCTTAGACTAGCGGGGGAAGAGACCCAGTACTTC
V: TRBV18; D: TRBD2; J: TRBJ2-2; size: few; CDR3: CASSPDMIAGTGELFF; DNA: TGTGCCAGCTCACCAGACATGATAGCGGGGACCGGGGAGCTGTTTTTT
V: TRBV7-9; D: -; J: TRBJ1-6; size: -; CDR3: CASSDYNSPLHF; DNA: TGTGCCAGCAGCGACTATAATTCACCCCTCCACTTT
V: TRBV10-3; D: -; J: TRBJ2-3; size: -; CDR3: CAISVGAGTDTQYF; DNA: TGTGCCATCAGTGTGGGGGCCGGCACAGATACGCAGTATTTT
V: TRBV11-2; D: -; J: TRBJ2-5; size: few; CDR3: CASRRGAVGAQYF; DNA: TGTGCCAGCAGGCGAGGGGCAGTTGGGGCCCAGTACTTC
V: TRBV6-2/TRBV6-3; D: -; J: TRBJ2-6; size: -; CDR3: CASTLHPGVAWGANVLTF; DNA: TGTGCCAGCACCTTACACCCTGGCGTAGCGTGGGGGGCCAACGTCCTGACTTTC
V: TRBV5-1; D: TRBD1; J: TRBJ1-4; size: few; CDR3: CASSDPQGGNEKLFF; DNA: TGCGCCAGCAGCGACCCCCAGGGGGGTAATGAAAAACTGTTTTTT
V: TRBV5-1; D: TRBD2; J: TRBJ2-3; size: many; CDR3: CASSLGGVPDTQYF; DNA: TGCGCCAGCAGCCTCGGGGGGGTGCCAGATACGCAGTATTTT
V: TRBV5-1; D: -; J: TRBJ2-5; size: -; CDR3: CASSGVDQETQYF; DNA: TGCGCCAGCAGTGGAGTAGACCAAGAGACCCAGTACTTC
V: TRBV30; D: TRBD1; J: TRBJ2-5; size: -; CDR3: CAWTTGGAKTQYF; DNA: TGTGCCTGGACTACAGGGGGCGCCAAGACCCAGTACTTC
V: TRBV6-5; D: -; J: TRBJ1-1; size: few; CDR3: CASRGPVGAIFVF; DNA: TGTGCCAGCAGGGGACCGGTAGGGGCCATTTTTGTATTT
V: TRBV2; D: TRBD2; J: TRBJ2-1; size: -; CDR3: CASSKDTVWTSGGVAEQFF; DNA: TGTGCCAGCAGTAAAGATACAGTGTGGACTAGCGGGGGGGTGGCTGAGCAGTTCTTC
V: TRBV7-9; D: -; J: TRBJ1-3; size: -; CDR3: CASRPKFRVGRNTIYF; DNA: TGTGCCAGCAGACCTAAGTTTCGGGTAGGACGAAACACCATATATTTT
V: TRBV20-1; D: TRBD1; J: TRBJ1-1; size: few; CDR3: CSARGRTGWDTEAFF; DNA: TGCAGTGCTAGAGGTCGGACAGGGTGGGACACTGAAGCTTTCTTT
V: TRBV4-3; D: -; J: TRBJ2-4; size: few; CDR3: CASSQELLAKNIQYF; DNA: TGCGCCAGCAGCCAAGAACTGCTAGCCAAAAACATTCAGTACTTC
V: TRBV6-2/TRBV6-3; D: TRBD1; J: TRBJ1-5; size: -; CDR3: CASSETGSAQPQHF; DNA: TGTGCCAGCAGTGAGACAGGGTCGGCTCAGCCCCAGCATTTT
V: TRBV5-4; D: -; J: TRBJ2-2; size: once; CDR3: CASSGTAGNGELFF; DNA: TGTGCCAGCAGCGGGACAGCGGGGAACGGGGAGCTGTTTTTT
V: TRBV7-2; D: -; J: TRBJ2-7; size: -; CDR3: CASSASGSSYEQYF; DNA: TGTGCCAGCAGCGCATCAGGCTCCTCCTACGAGCAGTACTTC
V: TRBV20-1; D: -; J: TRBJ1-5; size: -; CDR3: CSARIPGDNQPQHF; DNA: TGCAGTGCTAGAATTCCGGGGGACAATCAGCCCCAGCATTTT
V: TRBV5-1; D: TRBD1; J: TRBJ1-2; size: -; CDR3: CASSPTRTGLGYTF; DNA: TGCGCCAGCAGCCCGACTCGGACAGGGTTAGGCTACACCTTC
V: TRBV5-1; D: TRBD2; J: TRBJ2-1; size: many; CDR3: CASSSAGGALNEQFF; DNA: TGCGCCAGCAGCTCCGCGGGAGGAGCCCTCAATGAGCAGTTCTTC
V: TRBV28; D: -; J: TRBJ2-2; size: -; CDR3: CASSLRGDTGELFF; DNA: TGTGCCAGCAGTTTAAGGGGGGACACCGGGGAGCTGTTTTTT
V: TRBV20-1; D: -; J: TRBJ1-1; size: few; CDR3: CSANPLAGRTEAFF; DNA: TGCAGTGCTAACCCCCTAGCAGGGAGGACTGAAGCTTTCTTT
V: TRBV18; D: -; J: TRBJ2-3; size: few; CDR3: CASSQNPDTQYF; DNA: TGTGCCAGCTCGCAAAATCCAGATACGCAGTATTTT
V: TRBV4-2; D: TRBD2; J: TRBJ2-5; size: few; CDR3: CASSQRPTSKVQETQYF; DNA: TGTGCCAGCAGCCAACGCCCGACTAGCAAGGTCCAAGAGACCCAGTACTTC
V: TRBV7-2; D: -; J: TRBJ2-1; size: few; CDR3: CASSFSSGNLDEQFF; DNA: TGTGCCAGCAGCTTCTCCTCGGGGAATCTCGATGAGCAGTTCTTC
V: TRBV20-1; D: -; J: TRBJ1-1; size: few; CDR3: CSARSGGRRDTEAFF; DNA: TGCAGTGCTAGATCGGGGGGAAGACGGGACACTGAAGCTTTCTTT
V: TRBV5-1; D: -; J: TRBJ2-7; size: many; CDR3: CASSLGGPYEQYF; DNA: TGCGCCAGCAGCTTAGGGGGTCCCTACGAGCAGTACTTC
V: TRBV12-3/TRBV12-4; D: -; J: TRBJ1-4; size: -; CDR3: CASSSPPGEKLFF; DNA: TGTGCCAGCAGTTCACCGCCGGGTGAAAAACTGTTTTTT
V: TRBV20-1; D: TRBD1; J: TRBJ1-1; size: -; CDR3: CSASMQGAWTEAFF; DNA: TGCAGTGCTAGCATGCAGGGGGCGTGGACTGAAGCTTTCTTT